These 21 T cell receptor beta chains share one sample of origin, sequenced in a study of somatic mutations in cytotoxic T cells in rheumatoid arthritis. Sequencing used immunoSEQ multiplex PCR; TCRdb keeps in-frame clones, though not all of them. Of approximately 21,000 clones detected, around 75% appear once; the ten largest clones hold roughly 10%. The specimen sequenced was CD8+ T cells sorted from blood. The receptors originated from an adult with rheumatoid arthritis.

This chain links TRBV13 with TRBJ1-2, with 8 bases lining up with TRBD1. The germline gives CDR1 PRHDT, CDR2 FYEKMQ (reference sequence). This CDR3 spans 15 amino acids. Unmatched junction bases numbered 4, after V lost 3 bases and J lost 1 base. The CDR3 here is CASSFGTGINYGYTF. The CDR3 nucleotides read TGTGCCAGCAGCTTTGGGACAGGAATTAACTATGGCTACACCTTC. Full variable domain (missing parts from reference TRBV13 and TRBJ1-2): AAGVIQSPRHLIKEKRETATLKCYPIPRHDTVYWYQQGPGQDPQFLISFYEKMQSDKGSIPDRFSAQQFSDYHSELNMSSLELGDSALYFCASSFGTGINYGYTFGSGTRLTVV.

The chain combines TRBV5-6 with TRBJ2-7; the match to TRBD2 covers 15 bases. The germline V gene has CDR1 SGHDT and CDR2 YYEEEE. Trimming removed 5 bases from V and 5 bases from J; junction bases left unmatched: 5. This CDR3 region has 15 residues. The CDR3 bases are TGTGCCAGCAGTTGGACTAGCGGGGGGGCCCACGAGCAGTACTTC. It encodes CASSWTSGGAHEQYF.

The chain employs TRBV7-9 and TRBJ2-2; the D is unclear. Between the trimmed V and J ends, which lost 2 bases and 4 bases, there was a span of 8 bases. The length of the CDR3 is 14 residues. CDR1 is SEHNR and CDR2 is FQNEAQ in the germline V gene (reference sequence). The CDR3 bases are TGTGCCAGCAGCTTAATCCTCGGCACCGGGGAGCTGTTTTTT. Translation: CASSLILGTGELFF.

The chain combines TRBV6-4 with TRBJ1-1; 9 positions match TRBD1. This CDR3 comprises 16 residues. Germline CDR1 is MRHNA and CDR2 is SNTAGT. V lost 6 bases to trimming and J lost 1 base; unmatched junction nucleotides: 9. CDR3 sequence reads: CASSLNEGQGNTEAFF. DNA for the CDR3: TGTGCCAGCAGCCTAAACGAGGGACAGGGGAACACTGAAGCTTTCTTT.

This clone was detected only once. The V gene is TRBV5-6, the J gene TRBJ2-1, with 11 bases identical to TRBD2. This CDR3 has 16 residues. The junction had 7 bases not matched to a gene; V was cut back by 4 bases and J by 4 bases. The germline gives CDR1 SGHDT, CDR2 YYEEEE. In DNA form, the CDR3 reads TGTGCCAGCAGCCCTACGACTAGCGGGGAGTACAATGAGCAGTTCTTC. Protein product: CASSPTTSGEYNEQFF.

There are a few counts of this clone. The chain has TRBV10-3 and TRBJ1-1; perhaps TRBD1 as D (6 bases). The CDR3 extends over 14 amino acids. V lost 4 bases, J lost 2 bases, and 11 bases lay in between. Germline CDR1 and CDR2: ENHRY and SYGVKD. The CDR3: CAISVGQHNTEAFF. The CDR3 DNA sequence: TGTGCCATCAGTGTTGGACAGCATAACACTGAAGCTTTCTTT.

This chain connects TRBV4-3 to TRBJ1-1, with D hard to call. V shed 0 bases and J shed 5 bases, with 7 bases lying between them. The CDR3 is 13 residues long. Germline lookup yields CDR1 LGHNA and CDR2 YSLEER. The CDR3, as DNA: TGCGCCAGCAGCCAAGAAGACTGGACTGAAGCTTTCTTT. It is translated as CASSQEDWTEAFF.

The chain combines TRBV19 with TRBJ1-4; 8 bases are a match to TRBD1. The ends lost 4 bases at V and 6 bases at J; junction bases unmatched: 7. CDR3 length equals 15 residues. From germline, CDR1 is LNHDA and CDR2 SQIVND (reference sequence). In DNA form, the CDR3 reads TGTGCCAGTAGTACGATGGACAGGGAGGATGAAAAACTGTTTTTT. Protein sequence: CASSTMDREDEKLFF.

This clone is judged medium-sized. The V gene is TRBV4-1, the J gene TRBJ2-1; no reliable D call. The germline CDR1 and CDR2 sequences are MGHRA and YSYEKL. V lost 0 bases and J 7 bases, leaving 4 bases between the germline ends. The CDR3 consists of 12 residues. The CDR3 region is CASSQEGNEQFF. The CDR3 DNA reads TGCGCCAGCAGCCAAGAGGGTAATGAGCAGTTCTTC.

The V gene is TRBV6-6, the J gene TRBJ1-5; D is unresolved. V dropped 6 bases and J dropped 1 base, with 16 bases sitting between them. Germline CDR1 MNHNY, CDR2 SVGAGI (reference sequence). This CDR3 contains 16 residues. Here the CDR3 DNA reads TGTGCCAGCAGCCTACGGGAGCAGACCAGCAATCAGCCCCAGCATTTT. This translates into CASSLREQTSNQPQHF.

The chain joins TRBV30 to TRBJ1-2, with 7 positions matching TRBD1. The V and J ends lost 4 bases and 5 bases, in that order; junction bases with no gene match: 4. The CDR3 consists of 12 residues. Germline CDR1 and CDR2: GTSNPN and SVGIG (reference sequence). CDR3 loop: CAWTQGGYGYTF. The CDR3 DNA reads TGTGCCTGGACCCAGGGGGGTTATGGCTACACCTTC.

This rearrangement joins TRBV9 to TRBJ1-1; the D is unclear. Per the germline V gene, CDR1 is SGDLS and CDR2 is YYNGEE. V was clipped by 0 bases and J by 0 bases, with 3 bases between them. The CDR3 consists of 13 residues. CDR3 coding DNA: TGTGCCAGCAGCGTAGGTATGAACACTGAAGCTTTCTTT. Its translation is CASSVGMNTEAFF.

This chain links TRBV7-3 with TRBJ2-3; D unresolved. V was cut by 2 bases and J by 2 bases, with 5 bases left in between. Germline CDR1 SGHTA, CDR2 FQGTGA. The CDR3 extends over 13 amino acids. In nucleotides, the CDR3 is TGTGCCAGCAGCTTATGGGCCACAGATACGCAGTATTTT. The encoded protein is CASSLWATDTQYF. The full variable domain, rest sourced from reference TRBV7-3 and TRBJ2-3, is GAGVSQTPSNKVTEKGKYVELRCDPISGHTALYWYRQSLGQGPEFLIYFQGTGAADDSGLPNDRFFAVRPEGSVSTLKIQRTERGDSAVYLCASSLWATDTQYFGPGTRLTVL.

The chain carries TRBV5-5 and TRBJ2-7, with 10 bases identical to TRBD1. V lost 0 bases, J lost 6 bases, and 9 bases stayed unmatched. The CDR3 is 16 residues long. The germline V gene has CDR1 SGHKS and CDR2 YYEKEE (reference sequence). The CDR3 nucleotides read TGTGCCAGCAGCTTGGCGGGACAGGGGCCCTCCGGCGAGCAGTACTTC. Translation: CASSLAGQGPSGEQYF.

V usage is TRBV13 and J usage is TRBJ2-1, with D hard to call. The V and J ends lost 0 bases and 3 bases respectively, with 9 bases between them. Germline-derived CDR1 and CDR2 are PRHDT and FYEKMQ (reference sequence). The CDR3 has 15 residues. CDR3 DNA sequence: TGTGCCAGCAGCTTAGGCTCGCAGAACTACAATGAGCAGTTCTTC. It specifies CASSLGSQNYNEQFF.

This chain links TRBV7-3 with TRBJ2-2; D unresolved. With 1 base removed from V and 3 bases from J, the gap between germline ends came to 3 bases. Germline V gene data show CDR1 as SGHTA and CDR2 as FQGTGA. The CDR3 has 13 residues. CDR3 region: CASSLSYTGELFF. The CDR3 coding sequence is TGTGCCAGCAGCTTAAGTTACACCGGGGAGCTGTTTTTT.

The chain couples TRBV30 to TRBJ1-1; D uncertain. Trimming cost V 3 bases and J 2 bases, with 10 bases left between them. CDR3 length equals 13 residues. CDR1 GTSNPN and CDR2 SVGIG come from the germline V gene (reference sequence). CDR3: CAWRTNTNTEAFF. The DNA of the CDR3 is TGTGCCTGGAGGACGAATACCAACACTGAAGCTTTCTTT.

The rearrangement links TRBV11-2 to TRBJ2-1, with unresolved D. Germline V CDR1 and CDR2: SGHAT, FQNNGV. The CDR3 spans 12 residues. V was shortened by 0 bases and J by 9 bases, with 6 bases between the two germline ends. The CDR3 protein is CASSLDRVEQFF. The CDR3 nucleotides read TGTGCCAGCAGCTTAGATCGTGTTGAGCAGTTCTTC.

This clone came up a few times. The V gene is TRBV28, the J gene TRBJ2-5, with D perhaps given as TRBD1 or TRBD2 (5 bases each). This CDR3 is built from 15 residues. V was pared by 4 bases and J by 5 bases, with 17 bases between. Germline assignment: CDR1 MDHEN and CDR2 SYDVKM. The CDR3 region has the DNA TGTGCCAGCAGTTCACCTTTTGGGACCCGCGAGACCCAGTACTTC. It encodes CASSSPFGTRETQYF.

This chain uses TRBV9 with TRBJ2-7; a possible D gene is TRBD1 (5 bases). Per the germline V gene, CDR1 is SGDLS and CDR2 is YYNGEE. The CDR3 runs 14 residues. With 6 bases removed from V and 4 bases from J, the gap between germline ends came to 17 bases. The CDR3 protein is CASNPGPPSYEQYF. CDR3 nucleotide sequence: TGTGCCAGCAACCCAGGGCCCCCTTCTTACGAGCAGTACTTC.

The CDR3 DNA is TGTGCCAGCGTCCCCCGAACAGGGAGCTACGAGCAGTACTTC. Its translation is CASVPRTGSYEQYF. The chain links TRBV6-5 to TRBJ2-7; weak D call: TRBD1 (6 bases). Germline assignment: CDR1 MNHEY and CDR2 SVGAGI. The CDR3 length is 14 residues. The V and J ends lost 8 bases and 3 bases respectively, with 17 bases between them.